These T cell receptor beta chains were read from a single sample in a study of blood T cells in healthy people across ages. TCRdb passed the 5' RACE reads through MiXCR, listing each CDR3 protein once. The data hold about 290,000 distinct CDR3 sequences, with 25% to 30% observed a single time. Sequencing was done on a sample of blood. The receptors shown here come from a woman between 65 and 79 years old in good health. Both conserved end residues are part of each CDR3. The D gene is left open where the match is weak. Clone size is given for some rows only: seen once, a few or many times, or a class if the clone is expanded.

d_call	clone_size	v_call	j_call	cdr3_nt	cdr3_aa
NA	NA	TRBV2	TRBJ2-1	TGTGCCAGCAGTGAAGGACCAGGAAACAATGAGCAGTTCTTC	CASSEGPGNNEQFF
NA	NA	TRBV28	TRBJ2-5	TGTGCCAGCAGTTTGATAGTTGGGGGGGGCCGAGAGACCCAGTACTTC	CASSLIVGGGRETQYF
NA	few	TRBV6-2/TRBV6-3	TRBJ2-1	TGTGCCAGCAGTTACGCGCAGGCAACCAATGAGCAGTTCTTC	CASSYAQATNEQFF
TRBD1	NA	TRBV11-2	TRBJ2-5	TGTGCCAGCAGCTCTCCGGGACAGAGGAAGACCCAGTACTTC	CASSSPGQRKTQYF
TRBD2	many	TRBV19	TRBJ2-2	TGTGCCAGTAGTCCCCGGACTAGCGGGAGGGCGAACACCGGGGAGCTGTTTTTT	CASSPRTSGRANTGELFF
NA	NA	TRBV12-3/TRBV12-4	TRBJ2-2	TGTGCCAGCAGACTACAGGGTCCGAACACCGGGGAGCTGCTTTTT	CASRLQGPNTGELLF
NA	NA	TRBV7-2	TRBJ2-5	TGTGCCAGCAGCTTAGGGTACGGACACTTCCAAGAGACCCAGTACTTC	CASSLGYGHFQETQYF
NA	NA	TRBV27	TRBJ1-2	TGTGCCAGCAGACGGACGGGGACCATCTATGGCTACACCTTC	CASRRTGTIYGYTF
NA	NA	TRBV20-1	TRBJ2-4	TGCAGTGCCAGTGGGGCACCCTTAGCCAAAAACATTCAGTACTTC	CSASGAPLAKNIQYF
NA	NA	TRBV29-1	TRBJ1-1	TGCAGCGTTCCTCAAGGAGACACTGAAGCTTTCTTT	CSVPQGDTEAFF
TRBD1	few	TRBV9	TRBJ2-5	TGTGCCAGCAGCGTAGCTCCAGGGGGCGAGGGGACCCAGTACTTC	CASSVAPGGEGTQYF
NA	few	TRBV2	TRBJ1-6	TGTGCCAGCAGTCCTCAGGACTGGAGGGTTAATTCACCCCTCCACTTT	CASSPQDWRVNSPLHF
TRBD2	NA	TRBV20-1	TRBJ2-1	TGCAGTGCTAGGCACAGCGGGAGTGTTAGTGAGCAGTTCTTC	CSARHSGSVSEQFF
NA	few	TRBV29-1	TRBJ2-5	TGCAGCGTTGGGGTGGGGGGTGTGGGTGACTTC	CSVGVGGVGDF
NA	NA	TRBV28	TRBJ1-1	NA	CASSTPSVMNTEAFF
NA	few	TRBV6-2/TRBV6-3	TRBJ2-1	TGTGCCAGCAGTAATGGGAATGAGCAGTTCTTC	CASSNGNEQFF
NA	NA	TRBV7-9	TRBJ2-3	TGTGCCAGCAGCTTAGCCCTCCTCACAGATACGCAGTATTTT	CASSLALLTDTQYF
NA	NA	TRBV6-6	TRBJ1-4	TGTGCCAGCAGGCCCGGGGGGGAAAAACTGTTTTTT	CASRPGGEKLFF
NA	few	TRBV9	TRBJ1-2	TGTGCCAGCAGTTCAATGCAGGGGTATGGCTACACCTTC	CASSSMQGYGYTF
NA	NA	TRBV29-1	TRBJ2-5	TGCAGCGTTGATAGTTTCGGCGAACAAGAGACCCAGTACTTC	CSVDSFGEQETQYF
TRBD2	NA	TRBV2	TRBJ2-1	TGTGCCAGCAGTGAAAGGGGCACCTGGACTAGCGGGCGAAATGAGCAGTTCTTC	CASSERGTWTSGRNEQFF
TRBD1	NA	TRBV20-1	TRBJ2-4	TGCAGTGCTAGCCCCGGGACAGGGGAGGCCCTAGCCAAAAACATTCAGTACTTC	CSASPGTGEALAKNIQYF
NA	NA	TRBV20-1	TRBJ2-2	TGCAGTGCTAGTAGTCCGAACACCGGGGAGCTGTTTTTT	CSASSPNTGELFF
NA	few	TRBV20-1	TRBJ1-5	TGCAGTGCTAGAGATCTTCGGGGAGGAGGTCAGCCCCAGCATTTT	CSARDLRGGGQPQHF
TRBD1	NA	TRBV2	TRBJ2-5	TGTGCCAGCAGTGAGAGGGGGCCATGGGAGACCCAGTACTTC	CASSERGPWETQYF
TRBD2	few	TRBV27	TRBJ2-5	TGTGCCAGCAGTTTTGAGGCGGGAGAAGAGACCCAGTACTTC	CASSFEAGEETQYF
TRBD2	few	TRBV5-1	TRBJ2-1	TGCGCCAGCAGCACCAAGCGGGATTCTTTCAATGAGCAGTTCTTC	CASSTKRDSFNEQFF
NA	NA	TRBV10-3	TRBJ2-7	TGTGCCACCAACCCGGGGCTGAGCCGTTCTATGATGTTCGAGCAGTACTTC	CATNPGLSRSMMFEQYF
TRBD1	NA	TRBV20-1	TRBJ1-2	TGCAGTGCTAGAGGGACTCCCGGGACAGGGGGCGTCTATGGCTACACCTTC	CSARGTPGTGGVYGYTF
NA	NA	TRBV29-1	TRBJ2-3	TGCAGCGTTTGGTTTGATACGCAGTATTTT	CSVWFDTQYF
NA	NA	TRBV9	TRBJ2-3	TGTGCCAGCAGCGCACGGGGGGACACCGAGAGCTCGGATACGCGGTATTTT	CASSARGDTESSDTRYF
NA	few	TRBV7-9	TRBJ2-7	TGTGCCAGCAGCCATCGACAGAGCGAGCAGTACTTC	CASSHRQSEQYF
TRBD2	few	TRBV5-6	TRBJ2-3	TGTGCCAGCAGCTTGCTTCTAGCGGGAGCGGATACGCAGTATTTT	CASSLLLAGADTQYF
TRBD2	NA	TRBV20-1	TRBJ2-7	TGCAGTGCTATCCCGGGACTAGCTTTTTACGAGCAGTACTTC	CSAIPGLAFYEQYF
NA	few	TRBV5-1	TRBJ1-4	TGCGCCAGCAGCTTAAGAGCAGGCAGGGAAAAACTGTTTTTT	CASSLRAGREKLFF
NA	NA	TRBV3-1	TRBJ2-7	TGTGCCAGCAGCCGCCGGGACGGTTCCTACGAGCAGTACTTC	CASSRRDGSYEQYF
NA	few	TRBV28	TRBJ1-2	TGTGCCAGCAGTCTTCCCTTAACCAAGGAGGGCTACACCTTC	CASSLPLTKEGYTF
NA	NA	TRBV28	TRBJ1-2	TGTGCCAGCAGTTTAGACTATGGCTACACCTTC	CASSLDYGYTF
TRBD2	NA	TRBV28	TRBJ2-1	TGTGCCAGCAGTTTACTAGCGGGAGTGATTCTCAATGAGCAGTTCTTC	CASSLLAGVILNEQFF